Shown below are 21 T cell receptor beta chains from a single sample sequenced in a study of blood T cell repertoires in COVID-19. Sequencing was performed with immunoSEQ multiplex PCR; in TCRdb, only in-frame clones are kept and a portion is missing. The table shows 200,000 to 250,000 clones, with 70% to 90% occurring only once. The sample comprised PBMCs or T cells enriched from blood (not recorded which). The source of these receptors is a man between 25 and 39 years old who had recovered from COVID-19.

J is TRBJ1-5 and V is TRBV27; D unresolved. V shed 3 bases and J shed 3 bases, with 6 bases lying between them. CDR3 length: 13 amino acids. Germline-derived CDR1 and CDR2 are MNHEY and SMNVEV (reference sequence). This chain's CDR3 is CASSFVYNQPQHF. The CDR3 nucleotides are TGTGCCAGCAGTTTCGTATACAATCAGCCCCAGCATTTT.

The chain is built from TRBV7-2 and TRBJ1-5; 8 bases fit TRBD1. J was trimmed by 4 bases and V by 5 bases; bases with no gene match: 4. Germline V gene data show CDR1 as SGHTA and CDR2 as FQGNSA. This CDR3 has 14 amino acids. The CDR3: CASSDGQGNQPQHF. CDR3 DNA sequence: TGTGCCAGCAGCGATGGACAGGGTAATCAGCCCCAGCATTTT. Full variable domain (remainder filled in from reference TRBV7-2 and TRBJ1-5): GAGVSQSPSNKVTEKGKDVELRCDPISGHTALYWYRQSLGQGLEFLIYFQGNSAPDKSGLPSDRFSAERTGGSVSTLTIQRTQQEDSAVYLCASSDGQGNQPQHFGDGTRLSIL.

The CDR3 sequence: CASSPPSGLLSEQYF. DNA for the CDR3: TGTGCCAGCTCACCACCGTCGGGACTGCTTAGCGAGCAGTACTTC. The chain links TRBV18 to TRBJ2-7; possibly TRBD2 for D (6 bases). Looked up from germline, CDR1 is KGHSH and CDR2 is LQKENI. The CDR3 loop spans 15 amino acids. V lost 0 bases, J lost 6 bases, and 15 bases lay in between.

The gene calls are TRBV20-1 and TRBJ2-1; TRBD1 is a possible D gene (6 bases). The V end was cut by 3 bases, the J end by 3 bases, with 12 bases between. The CDR3 has 14 amino acids. Looked up from germline, CDR1 is DFQATT and CDR2 is SNEGSKA (reference sequence). In DNA form, the CDR3 reads TGCAGTGCTAGTGACAGGTCTGGCTACAATGAGCAGTTCTTC. Translating it yields CSASDRSGYNEQFF.

The chain carries TRBV12-3 or TRBV12-4 and TRBJ1-4; D is ambiguous. The ends were cut back, 5 bases at V and 4 bases at J, with 5 bases in the middle. This CDR3 contains 12 residues. DNA of the CDR3: TGTGCCAGCAGTGTAAATAATGAAAAACTGTTTTTT. Amino acid sequence: CASSVNNEKLFF.

The rearrangement links TRBV7-2 to TRBJ1-2; 7 bases line up with TRBD1. J gave up 2 bases and V 3 bases, and 3 bases lay outside the gene matches. Germline CDR1 and CDR2: SGHTA and FQGNSA. There are 14 residues in the CDR3. Written as DNA, the CDR3 is TGTGCCAGCAGCTTTTGGGACAGAAACTATGGCTACACCTTC. Encoded protein: CASSFWDRNYGYTF.

V is TRBV11-3 and J is TRBJ2-1, with a tentative D call TRBD2 (5 bases). The CDR3 runs 14 residues. The V gene lost 3 bases and the J gene lost 2 bases, with 8 bases spanning the gap. CDR1 is SGHNT and CDR2 is YENEEA in the germline V gene. In DNA, the CDR3 is TGTGCCAGCAGCTTGACCGGGACCTACAATGAGCAGTTCTTC. This codes for CASSLTGTYNEQFF.

The chain recombines TRBV27 with TRBJ1-2; D perhaps matches TRBD1 (6 bases). V lost 6 bases, J lost 5 bases, and 16 bases lay in between. This CDR3 region has 14 residues. CDR1 is MNHEY, CDR2 SMNVEV, per germline (reference sequence). The CDR3 bases are TGTGCCAGCAGGGACCCGGGACACCTTTATGGCTACACCTTC. This sequence encodes CASRDPGHLYGYTF.

This chain links TRBV28 with TRBJ2-7, with TRBD2 matching 8 bases. The CDR3 is 14 residues long. Germline trimming cut 6 bases from V and 2 bases from J; bases unmatched to any gene: 6. The V gene's germline CDR1 is MDHEN and CDR2 SYDVKM. As DNA, the CDR3 is TGTGCCAGCAGCCTAACTAGCGGTACCTACGAGCAGTACTTC. Translation gives CASSLTSGTYEQYF.

The chain uses TRBV4-2 and TRBJ1-2; TRBD1 is a possible D gene (6 bases). The CDR3 runs 13 residues. Germline loops: CDR1 LGHNA, CDR2 YNFKEQ. Trimming removed 0 bases from V and 5 bases from J, with 7 bases in between. CDR3 sequence: CASSQDQGYGYTF. The CDR3 nucleotides are TGTGCCAGCAGCCAAGATCAGGGGTATGGCTACACCTTC.

The chain couples TRBV10-3 to TRBJ2-7; D is possibly TRBD1 (5 bases). V was pared by 5 bases and J by 4 bases, with 15 bases between. This CDR3 is 14 amino acids long. Germline V gives CDR1 ENHRY, CDR2 SYGVKD. The CDR3 sequence: CAISLGHAPYEQYF. Written as DNA, the CDR3 is TGTGCCATCAGTCTAGGACATGCGCCTTACGAGCAGTACTTC.

This chain joins TRBV28 and TRBJ2-4; 9 positions agree with TRBD2. CDR1 and CDR2 (germline): MDHEN, SYDVKM. V lost 1 base and J lost 11; bases outside the gene matches: 12. The CDR3 is 16 amino acids. CDR3 coding DNA: TGTGCCAGCAGTTTATCTAGCGGGACACCCCAGGGAGTTCAGTACTTC. It is translated as CASSLSSGTPQGVQYF. The complete variable domain, with remaining parts taken from reference TRBV28 and TRBJ2-4, reads DVKVTQSSRYLVKRTGEKVFLECVQDMDHENMFWYRQDPGLGLRLIYFSYDVKMKEKGDIPEGYSVSREKKERFSLILESASTNQTSMYLCASSLSSGTPQGVQYFGAGTRLSVL.

This clone came up a few times. The chain employs TRBV7-2 and TRBJ1-1, with D unclear. In germline, CDR1 is SGHTA, CDR2 FQGNSA. Trimming left V 5 bases short and J 2 bases short, with 12 bases between. This CDR3 has 14 residues. In DNA form, the CDR3 reads TGTGCCAGCAGCGTCAGGCTGGGTAACACTGAAGCTTTCTTT. Translating it yields CASSVRLGNTEAFF.

The chain has TRBV5-4 and TRBJ2-1, with 9 bases that match TRBD2. J was trimmed by 7 bases and V by 1 base; bases with no gene match: 6. The CDR3 is 15 amino acids. The V gene's germline CDR1 is SGHNT and CDR2 YYREEE (reference sequence). The CDR3: CASSLWRGGRNEQFF. For the CDR3, the DNA is TGTGCCAGCAGCTTGTGGCGGGGGGGCCGGAATGAGCAGTTCTTC.

This chain joins TRBV5-4 and TRBJ2-5; 8 bases line up with TRBD2. This CDR3 region has 14 residues. J gave up 1 base and V 6 bases, and 5 bases lay outside the gene matches. CDR1 and CDR2 (germline): SGHNT, YYREEE (reference sequence). The CDR3 is CASNSGGFQETQYF. CDR3 sequence (DNA): TGTGCCAGCAATTCGGGGGGGTTCCAAGAGACCCAGTACTTC. Together with reference TRBV5-4 and TRBJ2-5, the CDR3 gives the full variable domain: ETGVTQSPTHLIKTRGQQVTLRCSSQSGHNTVSWYQQALGQGPQFIFQYYREEENGRGNFPPRFSGLQFPNYSSELNVNALELDDSALYLCASNSGGFQETQYFGPGTRLLVL.

This chain uses TRBV3-1 (or the pseudogene TRBV3-2) with TRBJ1-5; tentative D call: TRBD1 (5 bases). The CDR3 runs 14 residues. V lost 2 bases to trimming and J lost 8 bases, with 13 bases between them. Germline V lookup: CDR1 LGHDT, CDR2 YNNKEL (reference sequence). The CDR3 spells CASSQWAGQEPQHF. The CDR3 DNA follows: TGTGCCAGCAGCCAATGGGCAGGGCAGGAGCCCCAGCATTTT.

CDR3: CASSLLRQGSYEQYF. DNA for the CDR3: TGCGCCAGCAGCCTCCTTCGACAGGGATCCTACGAGCAGTACTTC. The chain couples TRBV5-1 to TRBJ2-7, with 7 nucleotides matching TRBD1. The germline gives CDR1 SGHRS, CDR2 YFSETQ. V lost 4 bases to trimming and J lost 1 base; unmatched junction nucleotides: 8. This CDR3 is built from 15 residues.

The J gene is TRBJ1-1, the V gene TRBV13; D is perhaps TRBD1 (5 bases). The length of the CDR3 is 14 residues. CDR1 PRHDT and CDR2 FYEKMQ come from the germline V gene (reference sequence). Trimming pared 0 bases from V and 0 bases from J, leaving 5 bases between. The CDR3 nucleotides read TGTGCCAGCAGCTTAGGGGGGCTGAACACTGAAGCTTTCTTT. Its protein product is CASSLGGLNTEAFF.

This clone appeared a few times. The chain links TRBV9 to TRBJ1-1, with D unresolved. This CDR3 is built from 14 residues. Deletions cut 3 bases from V and 3 bases from J, with 12 bases between. CDR1 SGDLS and CDR2 YYNGEE come from the germline V gene. CDR3 sequence (DNA): TGTGCCAGCAGCGGAGGGAGTCGGGACACTGAAGCTTTCTTT. This encodes CASSGGSRDTEAFF. Variable domain in full (rest from reference TRBV9 and TRBJ1-1): DSGVTQTPKHLITATGQRVTLRCSPRSGDLSVYWYQQSLDQGLQFLIQYYNGEERAKGNILERFSAQQFPDLHSELNLSSLELGDSALYFCASSGGSRDTEAFFGQGTRLTVV.

The V call is TRBV3-1 (or the pseudogene TRBV3-2), the J call TRBJ2-2, with 8 bases that match TRBD2. Trimming took 1 base from V and 5 from J; bases not matched to a gene: 3. Germline values: CDR1 LGHDT, CDR2 YNNKEL (reference sequence). The CDR3 is 15 residues long. The CDR3 region is CASSQGTSRTGELFF. CDR3 nucleotide sequence: TGTGCCAGCAGCCAAGGGACTAGCAGGACCGGGGAGCTGTTTTTT.

In its sample, this clone was seen once. This chain links TRBV10-1 with TRBJ1-1, with no clear D. The CDR3 has 12 residues. CDR1 and CDR2 (germline): WNHNN, SYGVQD (reference sequence). With 2 bases removed from V and 10 bases from J, the gap between germline ends came to 11 bases. CDR3 bases: TGCGCCAGCAGTGAGAGCGGGAGTTCAGCTTTCTTT. Translated, it gives CASSESGSSAFF.